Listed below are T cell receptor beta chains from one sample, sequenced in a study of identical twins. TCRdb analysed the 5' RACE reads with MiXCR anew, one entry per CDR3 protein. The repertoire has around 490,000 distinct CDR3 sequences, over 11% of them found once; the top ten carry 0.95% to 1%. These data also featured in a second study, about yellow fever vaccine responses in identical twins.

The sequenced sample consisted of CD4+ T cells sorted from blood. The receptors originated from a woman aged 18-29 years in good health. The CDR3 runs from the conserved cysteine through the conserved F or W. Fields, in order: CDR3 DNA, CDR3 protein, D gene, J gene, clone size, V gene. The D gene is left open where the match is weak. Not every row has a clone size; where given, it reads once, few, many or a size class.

CDR3 DNA: TGCGCCAGCAGCCGTCTAGCGGGAGGCTTACCGGGTGAGCAGTTCTTC
CDR3 protein: CASSRLAGGLPGEQFF
D gene: TRBD2
J gene: TRBJ2-1
clone size: few
V gene: TRBV5-1

CDR3 DNA: TGCGCCAGCAGCTTGGCGGGACAGGAGTACGAGCAGTACTTC
CDR3 protein: CASSLAGQEYEQYF
D gene: TRBD1
J gene: TRBJ2-7
clone size: -
V gene: TRBV5-1

CDR3 DNA: TGTGCCAGCATTCATGACACAAACTACAATGAGCAGTTCTTC
CDR3 protein: CASIHDTNYNEQFF
D gene: -
J gene: TRBJ2-1
clone size: -
V gene: TRBV28

CDR3 DNA: TGTGCCATCAGTAGACAGGATGGGGAAAAACTGTTTTTT
CDR3 protein: CAISRQDGEKLFF
D gene: -
J gene: TRBJ1-4
clone size: many
V gene: TRBV10-3

CDR3 DNA: TGCGCCAGCAGCACCTTTCCGGGGACGCAGTACTTC
CDR3 protein: CASSTFPGTQYF
D gene: -
J gene: TRBJ2-7
clone size: few
V gene: TRBV5-1

CDR3 DNA: TGTGCCTGGAGTGTACGGCAGAACACCGGGGAGCTGTTTTTT
CDR3 protein: CAWSVRQNTGELFF
D gene: -
J gene: TRBJ2-2
clone size: -
V gene: TRBV30

CDR3 DNA: TGCAGTGCTAGAAAAGCGGGAGCCCACGAGCAGTACTTC
CDR3 protein: CSARKAGAHEQYF
D gene: TRBD2
J gene: TRBJ2-7
clone size: few
V gene: TRBV20-1

CDR3 DNA: TGCAGTGCTAGAGATCCAAAGACAGGGGGCATCAATGAGCAGTTCTTC
CDR3 protein: CSARDPKTGGINEQFF
D gene: TRBD1
J gene: TRBJ2-1
clone size: -
V gene: TRBV20-1

CDR3 DNA: TGTGCCAGCAGCCCGCTGTGGGACTCTAGCACAGATACGCAGTATTTT
CDR3 protein: CASSPLWDSSTDTQYF
D gene: -
J gene: TRBJ2-3
clone size: few
V gene: TRBV11-2

CDR3 DNA: TGTGCCAGCAGCAAAGATGGAACAGGTTATAATTCACCCCTCCACTTT
CDR3 protein: CASSKDGTGYNSPLHF
D gene: -
J gene: TRBJ1-6
clone size: -
V gene: TRBV21-1

CDR3 DNA: TGTGCCAGCAGCTTAGCGTCATTGGCGGGGGGCAATGAGCAGTTCTTC
CDR3 protein: CASSLASLAGGNEQFF
D gene: TRBD2
J gene: TRBJ2-1
clone size: -
V gene: TRBV7-2

CDR3 DNA: TGTGCCAGCAGTGAATTGGGATATAGCGGGAGGTCCACCGGGGAGCTGTTTTTT
CDR3 protein: CASSELGYSGRSTGELFF
D gene: TRBD2
J gene: TRBJ2-2
clone size: -
V gene: TRBV25-1

CDR3 DNA: TGTGCCAGCAGCCCCCAGGGGCCCATGAACACCGGGGAGCTGTTTTTT
CDR3 protein: CASSPQGPMNTGELFF
D gene: -
J gene: TRBJ2-2
clone size: -
V gene: TRBV7-9

CDR3 DNA: TGCAGCGTTGAAGGGGACAGGGGTGGCTACGAGCAGTACTTC
CDR3 protein: CSVEGDRGGYEQYF
D gene: TRBD1
J gene: TRBJ2-7
clone size: -
V gene: TRBV29-1

CDR3 DNA: TGCGCCAGCAGCATAGGACTAGCGGGAGGTGGTGCAGATACGCAGTATTTT
CDR3 protein: CASSIGLAGGGADTQYF
D gene: TRBD2
J gene: TRBJ2-3
clone size: -
V gene: TRBV5-1

CDR3 DNA: TGCGCCAGCAGCCAAGATCAGGGGGCTACCCTCACAGATACGCAGTATTTT
CDR3 protein: CASSQDQGATLTDTQYF
D gene: TRBD1
J gene: TRBJ2-3
clone size: -
V gene: TRBV4-3

CDR3 DNA: TGTGCCAGCAGTTACCTTAGCGGGAGGGACTACAATGAGCAGTTCTTC
CDR3 protein: CASSYLSGRDYNEQFF
D gene: TRBD2
J gene: TRBJ2-1
clone size: many
V gene: TRBV6-2/TRBV6-3

CDR3 DNA: TGCGCCAGCAGCCCGCGACAGACGGGGGTGGGGACCGGGGAGCTGTTTTTT
CDR3 protein: CASSPRQTGVGTGELFF
D gene: -
J gene: TRBJ2-2
clone size: -
V gene: TRBV5-1

CDR3 DNA: TGTGCCAGCAGACCAAAAAGCGGGAGGGCCGTTTACGAGCAGTACTTC
CDR3 protein: CASRPKSGRAVYEQYF
D gene: TRBD2
J gene: TRBJ2-7
clone size: -
V gene: TRBV6-2/TRBV6-3

CDR3 DNA: TGTGCCAGCAGTTTTGTTTTAGAAGAGACCCAGTACTTC
CDR3 protein: CASSFVLEETQYF
D gene: -
J gene: TRBJ2-5
clone size: -
V gene: TRBV12-3/TRBV12-4

CDR3 DNA: TGTGCCGGCAGACCCCGTCCCGCGAACACTGAAGCTTTCTTT
CDR3 protein: CAGRPRPANTEAFF
D gene: -
J gene: TRBJ1-1
clone size: few
V gene: TRBV6-1

CDR3 DNA: TGTGCCAGCAGCTACCACGGACAGGGTGTTTTGTCCGGGGAGCTGTTTTTT
CDR3 protein: CASSYHGQGVLSGELFF
D gene: TRBD1
J gene: TRBJ2-2
clone size: -
V gene: TRBV12-3/TRBV12-4

CDR3 DNA: TGTGCCAGCAGCTTAGGGGGGCAGGTTGGAGATACGCAGTATTTT
CDR3 protein: CASSLGGQVGDTQYF
D gene: -
J gene: TRBJ2-3
clone size: -
V gene: TRBV11-3